This T cell receptor beta chain came from a study of cytomegalovirus exposure and HLA in healthy donors. Study observations and caveats: The authors considered a cluster of highly shared sequence variants likely to be a sequencing artifact.

Trimming removed 8 bases from V and 6 bases from J; junction bases left unmatched: 3. This CDR3 comprises 13 residues. Germline lookup yields CDR1 MDHEN and CDR2 SYDVKM. Primers for the PCR totalled 60 Vbeta and 13 Jbeta. Sequenced by immunoSEQ multiplex PCR; TCRdb stores in-frame clones only, minus some. The sample lists 200,000 to 250,000 clones, roughly 79% seen once, with 0.58% in the top ten. As to this clone: The antigen remains undetermined.

The chain joins TRBV28 to TRBJ1-6, with TRBD1 identical over 8 bases. The clonotype was recovered from a woman in her 40s in good health and CMV-seronegative. Sequenced input: PBMCs. CDR3 coding DNA: TGTGCCAGCGGGACAGGATCTAATTCACCCCTCCACTTT. Residues: CASGTGSNSPLHF.